The rows below give T cell receptor beta chains drawn from one sample of a study of shared clonotypes between healthy human individuals. Sequencing used immunoSEQ multiplex PCR; TCRdb keeps in-frame clones, though not all of them. Altogether about 2.4 million clones are present, roughly 93% being singletons, with the ten largest covering more than 0.35%. What was sequenced was naive CD4+ T cells from PBMCs. These receptors all stem from a man between 18 and 29 years old in good health. Some clones in this sample may be carry-over from other donors' samples. Each CDR3 is given with its conserved first and last residue. The order of the fields is D gene, J gene, V gene, clone size, CDR3 protein, CDR3 DNA. A D gene is named only where the DNA matches it firmly. Not every row has a clone size; where given, it reads once, few, many or a size class.

d_gene: -
j_gene: TRBJ2-3
v_gene: TRBV18
abundance: once
CDR3aa: CASSPLGTGGFSTDTQYF
CDR3nt: TGTGCCAGCTCACCACTCGGCACTGGGGGATTTAGCACAGATACGCAGTATTTT

d_gene: -
j_gene: TRBJ2-7
v_gene: TRBV7-2
abundance: -
CDR3aa: CASSPGQFYYEQYF
CDR3nt: TGTGCCAGCAGCCCGGGACAATTCTACTACGAGCAGTACTTC

d_gene: -
j_gene: TRBJ1-1
v_gene: TRBV30
abundance: few
CDR3aa: CAWTSTSNTEAFF
CDR3nt: TGTGCCTGGACCTCGACATCTAACACTGAAGCTTTCTTT

d_gene: -
j_gene: TRBJ1-1
v_gene: TRBV2
abundance: few
CDR3aa: CASRQENTEAFF
CDR3nt: TGTGCCAGCAGACAGGAGAACACTGAAGCTTTCTTT

d_gene: TRBD2
j_gene: TRBJ2-3
v_gene: TRBV7-8
abundance: -
CDR3aa: CASQSGLAGGDNTDTQYF
CDR3nt: TGTGCCAGCCAATCGGGACTAGCGGGAGGGGACAACACAGATACGCAGTATTTT

d_gene: -
j_gene: TRBJ1-3
v_gene: TRBV18
abundance: -
CDR3aa: CASSPTLQGSSGNTIYF
CDR3nt: TGTGCCAGCTCACCCACCTTACAAGGGAGCTCTGGAAACACCATATATTTT

d_gene: -
j_gene: TRBJ1-1
v_gene: TRBV10-1
abundance: -
CDR3aa: CASSEFRGKAPNTEAFF
CDR3nt: TGCGCCAGCAGTGAGTTTCGGGGGAAAGCACCTAACACTGAAGCTTTCTTT

d_gene: -
j_gene: TRBJ2-7
v_gene: TRBV10-2
abundance: -
CDR3aa: CATQLGPSYEQYF
CDR3nt: TGCGCCACCCAGCTAGGCCCTTCCTACGAGCAGTACTTC

d_gene: -
j_gene: TRBJ2-1
v_gene: TRBV7-3
abundance: -
CDR3aa: CASSLFSEGGNEQFF
CDR3nt: TGTGCCAGCAGCTTGTTCAGCGAAGGTGGGAATGAGCAGTTCTTC

d_gene: -
j_gene: TRBJ1-6
v_gene: TRBV30
abundance: -
CDR3aa: CAWTPPTGGNSPLHF
CDR3nt: TGTGCCTGGACCCCCCCGACGGGGGGGAATTCACCCCTCCACTTT

d_gene: -
j_gene: TRBJ2-6
v_gene: TRBV7-2
abundance: -
CDR3aa: CASSFNSGANVLTF
CDR3nt: TGTGCCAGCAGCTTTAACTCTGGGGCCAACGTCCTGACTTTC

d_gene: TRBD1
j_gene: TRBJ2-2
v_gene: TRBV5-4
abundance: -
CDR3aa: CASSLEGQVAGELFF
CDR3nt: TGTGCCAGCAGCTTGGAGGGACAGGTGGCCGGGGAGCTGTTTTTT

d_gene: TRBD1
j_gene: TRBJ2-3
v_gene: TRBV5-1
abundance: -
CDR3aa: CASSLDRGPDTQYF
CDR3nt: TGCGCCAGCAGCTTGGACAGGGGCCCAGATACGCAGTATTTT

d_gene: TRBD1
j_gene: TRBJ2-6
v_gene: TRBV30
abundance: -
CDR3aa: CAWSVGTGFSSGANVLTF
CDR3nt: TGTGCCTGGAGTGTAGGGACAGGGTTTAGCTCTGGGGCCAACGTCCTGACTTTC

d_gene: TRBD1
j_gene: TRBJ2-3
v_gene: TRBV5-1
abundance: -
CDR3aa: CASSLGGTGITDTQYF
CDR3nt: TGCGCCAGCAGCTTGGGCGGGACAGGGATCACAGATACGCAGTATTTT

d_gene: -
j_gene: TRBJ1-2
v_gene: TRBV2
abundance: -
CDR3aa: CASSQGNYGYTF
CDR3nt: TGTGCCAGCAGTCAGGGTAACTATGGCTACACCTTC

d_gene: -
j_gene: TRBJ2-7
v_gene: TRBV5-1
abundance: -
CDR3aa: CASRPGRSPYEQYF
CDR3nt: TGCGCCAGCAGGCCGGGTAGAAGTCCCTACGAGCAGTACTTC

d_gene: -
j_gene: TRBJ2-7
v_gene: TRBV5-1
abundance: -
CDR3aa: CASSLVAGISSYEQYF
CDR3nt: TGCGCCAGCAGCTTGGTAGCAGGGATTAGCTCCTACGAGCAGTACTTC

d_gene: -
j_gene: TRBJ2-3
v_gene: TRBV5-5
abundance: -
CDR3aa: CASSFRGMRPDTQYF
CDR3nt: TGTGCCAGCAGCTTTCGGGGAATGAGGCCAGATACGCAGTATTTT

d_gene: -
j_gene: TRBJ2-4
v_gene: TRBV19
abundance: -
CDR3aa: CASSIAGTDIQYF
CDR3nt: TGTGCCAGTAGTATAGCCGGGACGGACATTCAGTACTTC

d_gene: -
j_gene: TRBJ1-2
v_gene: TRBV5-6
abundance: once
CDR3aa: CASSLVTTLGYTF
CDR3nt: TGTGCCAGCAGCTTGGTAACAACGCTAGGCTACACCTTC

d_gene: -
j_gene: TRBJ2-5
v_gene: TRBV5-1
abundance: -
CDR3aa: CASSLVVEETQYF
CDR3nt: TGCGCCAGCAGCTTGGTGGTTGAAGAGACCCAGTACTTC

d_gene: TRBD2
j_gene: TRBJ2-2
v_gene: TRBV28
abundance: -
CDR3aa: CASSRTSGGELFF
CDR3nt: TGTGCCAGCAGCCGGACTAGCGGGGGGGAGCTGTTTTTT

d_gene: TRBD1
j_gene: TRBJ1-6
v_gene: TRBV6-6
abundance: -
CDR3aa: CASSAGGGTPLHF
CDR3nt: TGTGCCAGCAGCGCAGGGGGTGGTACACCCCTCCACTTT

d_gene: TRBD1
j_gene: TRBJ1-4
v_gene: TRBV28
abundance: -
CDR3aa: CASSLFRTGYNEKLFF
CDR3nt: TGTGCCAGCAGTTTATTCAGGACAGGTTATAATGAAAAACTGTTTTTT

d_gene: -
j_gene: TRBJ1-1
v_gene: TRBV6-5
abundance: -
CDR3aa: CASSSDRNTEAFF
CDR3nt: TGTGCCAGCAGCTCGGACAGGAACACTGAAGCTTTCTTT

d_gene: -
j_gene: TRBJ2-7
v_gene: TRBV5-1
abundance: -
CDR3aa: CASRLEGEQYF
CDR3nt: TGCGCCAGCAGGCTCGAGGGCGAGCAGTACTTC

d_gene: TRBD1
j_gene: TRBJ1-5
v_gene: TRBV10-3
abundance: -
CDR3aa: CAIKGQRNQPQHF
CDR3nt: TGTGCCATCAAGGGACAGCGCAATCAGCCCCAGCATTTT

d_gene: -
j_gene: TRBJ1-1
v_gene: TRBV28
abundance: -
CDR3aa: CASSFLGTPLETEAFF
CDR3nt: TGTGCCAGCAGTTTCCTCGGGACACCACTAGAGACTGAAGCTTTCTTT

d_gene: -
j_gene: TRBJ2-4
v_gene: TRBV30
abundance: -
CDR3aa: CAWSPDMVKNIQYF
CDR3nt: TGTGCCTGGAGTCCCGACATGGTAAAAAACATTCAGTACTTC

d_gene: -
j_gene: TRBJ1-4
v_gene: TRBV28
abundance: -
CDR3aa: CASNEAPGRNSEKLFF
CDR3nt: TGTGCCAGCAACGAAGCCCCAGGGAGGAATAGTGAAAAACTGTTTTTT

d_gene: TRBD1
j_gene: TRBJ1-5
v_gene: TRBV19
abundance: -
CDR3aa: CASGGRGRDNQPQHF
CDR3nt: TGTGCCAGTGGGGGGAGGGGGCGAGACAATCAGCCCCAGCATTTT

d_gene: -
j_gene: TRBJ2-7
v_gene: TRBV7-9
abundance: -
CDR3aa: CASSLALDRSSGYEQYF
CDR3nt: TGTGCCAGCAGCTTAGCTCTCGACAGGTCGTCGGGTTACGAGCAGTACTTC

d_gene: -
j_gene: TRBJ2-5
v_gene: TRBV28
abundance: -
CDR3aa: CASNRPSVGQETQYF
CDR3nt: TGTGCCAGCAACCGACCCTCTGTGGGCCAAGAGACCCAGTACTTC

d_gene: -
j_gene: TRBJ1-2
v_gene: TRBV15
abundance: -
CDR3aa: CATSRGGRNYGYTF
CDR3nt: TGTGCCACCAGCAGAGGCGGCCGTAACTATGGCTACACCTTC

d_gene: TRBD1
j_gene: TRBJ1-4
v_gene: TRBV28
abundance: once
CDR3aa: CASSFGQAPNEKLFF
CDR3nt: TGTGCCAGCAGTTTTGGACAGGCCCCAAATGAAAAACTGTTTTTT

d_gene: -
j_gene: TRBJ2-5
v_gene: TRBV27
abundance: -
CDR3aa: CASSSRRDQETQYF
CDR3nt: TGTGCCAGCAGTTCCCGACGGGACCAAGAGACCCAGTACTTC

d_gene: -
j_gene: TRBJ2-1
v_gene: TRBV5-1
abundance: -
CDR3aa: CASGNNYNEQFF
CDR3nt: TGCGCCAGCGGGAACAACTACAATGAGCAGTTCTTC

d_gene: TRBD2
j_gene: TRBJ2-1
v_gene: TRBV4-1
abundance: -
CDR3aa: CASSRTSGSRNEQFF
CDR3nt: TGCGCCAGCAGCCGGACTAGCGGGAGTAGGAATGAGCAGTTCTTC

d_gene: TRBD2
j_gene: TRBJ2-7
v_gene: TRBV7-8
abundance: -
CDR3aa: CASSLAGDRSYEQYF
CDR3nt: TGTGCCAGCAGCCTAGCGGGCGACAGATCCTACGAGCAGTACTTC

d_gene: -
j_gene: TRBJ1-3
v_gene: TRBV6-5
abundance: -
CDR3aa: CASSLASGNTIYF
CDR3nt: TGTGCCAGCAGTTTGGCAAGCGGAAACACCATATATTTT

d_gene: -
j_gene: TRBJ1-1
v_gene: TRBV29-1
abundance: -
CDR3aa: CSVARQQGSEAFF
CDR3nt: TGCAGCGTCGCCCGTCAACAGGGCTCTGAAGCTTTCTTT

d_gene: TRBD2
j_gene: TRBJ2-5
v_gene: TRBV28
abundance: -
CDR3aa: CASRSGDLAGGGAQYF
CDR3nt: TGTGCCAGCAGGTCAGGGGACCTAGCGGGAGGAGGGGCCCAGTACTTC

d_gene: -
j_gene: TRBJ2-5
v_gene: TRBV4-2
abundance: -
CDR3aa: CASSPATKETQYF
CDR3nt: TGTGCCAGCAGCCCCGCAACTAAGGAGACCCAGTACTTC

d_gene: TRBD2
j_gene: TRBJ2-1
v_gene: TRBV29-1
abundance: -
CDR3aa: CSAGTQTGGSGWFF
CDR3nt: TGCAGCGCCGGAACACAAACGGGGGGGAGCGGGTGGTTCTTC

d_gene: TRBD2
j_gene: TRBJ2-3
v_gene: TRBV5-1
abundance: -
CDR3aa: CASSWGGIGTDTQYF
CDR3nt: TGCGCCAGCAGCTGGGGGGGAATTGGCACAGATACGCAGTATTTT

d_gene: TRBD1
j_gene: TRBJ2-1
v_gene: TRBV18
abundance: -
CDR3aa: CATGQGSHEQFF
CDR3nt: TGTGCCACCGGACAGGGGAGCCATGAGCAGTTCTTC

d_gene: -
j_gene: TRBJ2-5
v_gene: TRBV5-1
abundance: -
CDR3aa: CASSEGVPQETQYF
CDR3nt: TGCGCCAGCAGCGAGGGAGTTCCCCAGGAGACCCAGTACTTC